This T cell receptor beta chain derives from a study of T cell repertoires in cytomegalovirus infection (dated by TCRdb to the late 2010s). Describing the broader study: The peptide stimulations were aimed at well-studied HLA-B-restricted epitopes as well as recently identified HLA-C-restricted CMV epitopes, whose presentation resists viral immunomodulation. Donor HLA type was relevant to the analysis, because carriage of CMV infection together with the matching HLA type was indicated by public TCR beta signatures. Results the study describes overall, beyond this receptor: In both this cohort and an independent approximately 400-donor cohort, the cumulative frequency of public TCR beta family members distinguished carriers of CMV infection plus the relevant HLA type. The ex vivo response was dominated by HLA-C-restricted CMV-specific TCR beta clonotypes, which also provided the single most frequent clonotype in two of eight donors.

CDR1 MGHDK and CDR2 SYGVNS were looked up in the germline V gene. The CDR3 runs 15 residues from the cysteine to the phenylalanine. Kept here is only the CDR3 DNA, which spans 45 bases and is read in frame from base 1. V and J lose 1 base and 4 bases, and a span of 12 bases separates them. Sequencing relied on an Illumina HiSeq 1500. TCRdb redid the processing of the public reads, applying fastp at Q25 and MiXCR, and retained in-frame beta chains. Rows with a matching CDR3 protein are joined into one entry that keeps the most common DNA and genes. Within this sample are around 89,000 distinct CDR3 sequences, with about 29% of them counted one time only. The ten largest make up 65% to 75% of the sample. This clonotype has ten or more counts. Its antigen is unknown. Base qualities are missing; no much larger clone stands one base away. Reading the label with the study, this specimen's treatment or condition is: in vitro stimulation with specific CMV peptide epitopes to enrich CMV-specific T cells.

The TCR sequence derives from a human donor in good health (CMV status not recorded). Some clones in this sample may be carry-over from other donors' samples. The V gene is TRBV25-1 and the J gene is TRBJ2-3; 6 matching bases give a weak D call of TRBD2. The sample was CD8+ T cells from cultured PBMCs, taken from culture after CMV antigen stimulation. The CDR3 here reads CASSESVWGADTQYF. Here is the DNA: TGTGCCAGCAGTGAATCCGTTTGGGGGGCAGATACGCAGTATTTT.